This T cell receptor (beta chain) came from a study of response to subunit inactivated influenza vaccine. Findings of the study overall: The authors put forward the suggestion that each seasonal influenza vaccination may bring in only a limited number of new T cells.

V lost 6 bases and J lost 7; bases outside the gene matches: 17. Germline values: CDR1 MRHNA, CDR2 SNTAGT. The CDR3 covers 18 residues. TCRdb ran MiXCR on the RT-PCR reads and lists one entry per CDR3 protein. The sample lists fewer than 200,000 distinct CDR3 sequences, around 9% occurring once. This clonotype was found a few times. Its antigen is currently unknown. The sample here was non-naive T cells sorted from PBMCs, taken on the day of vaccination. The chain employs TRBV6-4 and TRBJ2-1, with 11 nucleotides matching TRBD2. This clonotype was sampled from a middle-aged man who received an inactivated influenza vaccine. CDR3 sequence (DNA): TGTGCCAGCAGCCCTGGACTAGCGGGCCATACCGGACTTAATGAGCAGTTCTTC. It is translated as CASSPGLAGHTGLNEQFF.